The entry that follows covers one TCR beta chain sequence. What it binds is unknown. The data are from a study of CD4+ T cells in melanoma. Regarding the study as a whole: Neoantigen-specific CD4+ T cells in melanoma reportedly had diverse differentiation states. A reported correlation linked neoantigen-specific CD4+ T cells to CD8+, macrophage and B cell function.

This CDR3 has 14 residues. V was trimmed by 5 bases and J by 5 bases, leaving 13 bases between them. Germline-derived CDR1 and CDR2 are SNHLY and FYNNEI. Repertoires were generated with immunoSEQ multiplex PCR, while TCRdb's copy carries only in-frame clones and drops some. The data hold roughly 110,000 clones, with roughly 90% observed a single time. This sequence originates from a human donor with melanoma. V and J are TRBV2 and TRBJ1-5, with D possibly TRBD1 on 5 matching bases. The material sequenced was peripheral blood. CDR3 in DNA: TGTGCCAGCAGTCCTCAGGGTCATCATCAGCCCCAGCATTTT. This sequence encodes CASSPQGHHQPQHF.